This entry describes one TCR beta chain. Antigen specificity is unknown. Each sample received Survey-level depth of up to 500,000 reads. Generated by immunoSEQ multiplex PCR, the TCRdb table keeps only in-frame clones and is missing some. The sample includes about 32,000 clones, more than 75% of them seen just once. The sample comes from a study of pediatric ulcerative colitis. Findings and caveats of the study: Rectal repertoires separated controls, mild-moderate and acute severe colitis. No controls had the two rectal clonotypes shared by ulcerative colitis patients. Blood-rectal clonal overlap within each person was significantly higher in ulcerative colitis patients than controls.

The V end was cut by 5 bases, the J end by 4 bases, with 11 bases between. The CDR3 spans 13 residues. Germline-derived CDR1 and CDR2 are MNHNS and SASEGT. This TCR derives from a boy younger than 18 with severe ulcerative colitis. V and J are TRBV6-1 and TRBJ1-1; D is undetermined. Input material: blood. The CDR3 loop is CASSNTVRTEAFF. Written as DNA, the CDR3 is TGTGCCAGCAGTAATACGGTTCGCACTGAAGCTTTCTTT.